This T cell receptor beta chain was obtained from a study of blood T cell repertoires in COVID-19 (dated by TCRdb to the early 2020s). As for the study more broadly: The collaborator samples originated in the United States, Italy and Spain and spanned the acute and convalescent phases of COVID-19. Where available, HLA class I and class II types were taken from metadata supplied by the sample provider and were not determined by assay-based typing. The dataset comprised deeply sampled blood TCRbeta repertoires from subjects exposed to, actively infected with, or recovered from COVID-19. A freely available public database, intended as a resource for researchers studying the immune response to SARS-CoV-2, is where the repertoires were released. The material from the prospective study consisted of cDNA or gDNA derived from T cells, B-cell-depleted T cells, or PBMCs. The samples were drawn from the first 160 participants of the ongoing ImmuneRACE study and from over 950 subjects provided by 6 global collaborators. The sample metadata nearly always contained a de-identified subject ID, COVID-19 status, age in years and sex. Broader findings and caveats from the paper: The quantity of clinical and demographic metadata differed by source and by participant and was supplied without curation.

The immunoSEQ Assay, a bias-controlled multiplex PCR, was used to amplify TCRbeta CDR3 regions from genomic DNA. For the original study's pipeline: The number of nucleated cells in each sample was estimated from the amplification of reference gene primers within the assay. To quantify the absolute abundance of each unique TCRbeta CDR3 rearrangement, sequence reads were collapsed and filtered. For each sample, productive Simpson clonality was calculated as the square root of Simpson's diversity index across productive rearrangements. The table comes from immuneACCESS by way of TCRdb, which keeps in-frame sequences with V and J called. Part of the clones is missing from these tables; in studies checked, under half for an unresolved V gene and the rest for unknown reasons. V, J and clone size are taken as reported in that table, and D and trimming were inferred from the DNA itself. Here the sample has fewer than 250,000 clones; approximately 86% occur a single time. The ten largest clones capture more than 6% of the sample.

On this clone: This clone's antigen is unknown. The sample holds no much larger clone one base away, and base qualities are not on file.

Each collaborating institution followed its own protocols to collect whole blood in K2EDTA tubes. Collaborator samples were shipped for TCRbeta analysis as frozen whole blood, isolated PBMCs, or DNA extracted from either sample type. The clonotype comes from a woman in her sixties or seventies with active or convalescent COVID-19. The specimen was peripheral blood.

The CDR3 is CASSLVPYENTEAFF. The DNA sequence reads TGCGCCAGCAGCTTGGTGCCCTATGAGAACACTGAAGCTTTCTTT. The chain uses TRBV5-1 and TRBJ1-1; a confident D gene designation cannot be given. Measured from the cysteine to the phenylalanine, the CDR3 is 15 residues long. Of the read, only the CDR3 DNA is kept; its 45 bases are in frame from base 1. Taken from the germline V gene, the CDR1 and CDR2 loops are SGHRS and YFSETQ. V drops 0 bases and J drops 1 base, leaving 10 bases in between.